The source of this TCR beta chain is a study of T cells in Graves' hyperthyroidism and ophthalmopathy. This clonotype was seen a handful of times. Based on clinical symptoms, serum thyroxine and TRAb, thyroid ultrasound and orbital computed tomography, diagnoses were reached. Fresh peripheral blood, more than 8 ml of it, supplied the PBMCs. From RNA transcripts, TCR beta CDR3 regions were amplified. HTBI primers were used for first-round RT-PCR of the TCR CDR3. TCRdb reprocessed the multiplex PCR reads with MiXCR, giving one entry per CDR3 protein. The sample records a few hundred thousand distinct CDR3 sequences, around 16% being singletons. The TCR sequence derives from a woman aged 25 to 45 with Graves' hyperthyroidism. The sequenced sample was blood.

The CDR3 coding sequence is TGTGCCAGCAGTTACATTAGGTCGAAAAGCCCTTTACAGTTCTTC. Its translation: CASSYIRSKSPLQFF. The chain combines TRBV6-5 with TRBJ2-1, with D uncertain. Trimming left V 2 bases short and J 13 bases short, with 21 bases between. Germline CDR1 MNHEY, CDR2 SVGAGI. The CDR3 consists of 15 residues.